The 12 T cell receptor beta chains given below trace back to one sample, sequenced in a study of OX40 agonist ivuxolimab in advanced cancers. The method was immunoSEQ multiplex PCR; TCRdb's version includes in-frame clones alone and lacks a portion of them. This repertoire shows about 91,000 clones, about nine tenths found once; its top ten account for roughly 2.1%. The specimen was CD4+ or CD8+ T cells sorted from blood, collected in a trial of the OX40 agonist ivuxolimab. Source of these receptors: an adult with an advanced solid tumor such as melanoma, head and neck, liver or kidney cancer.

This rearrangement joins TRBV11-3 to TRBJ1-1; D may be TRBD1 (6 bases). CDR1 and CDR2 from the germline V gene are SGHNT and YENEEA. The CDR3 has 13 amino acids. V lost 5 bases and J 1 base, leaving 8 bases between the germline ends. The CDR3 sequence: CASSRTANTEAFF. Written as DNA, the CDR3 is TGTGCCAGCAGCCGGACAGCGAACACTGAAGCTTTCTTT.

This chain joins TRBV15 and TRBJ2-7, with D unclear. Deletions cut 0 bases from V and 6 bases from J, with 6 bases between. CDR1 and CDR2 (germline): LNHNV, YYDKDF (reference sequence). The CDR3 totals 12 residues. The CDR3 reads CATSRDMGEQYF. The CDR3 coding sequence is TGTGCCACCAGCAGAGATATGGGCGAGCAGTACTTC.

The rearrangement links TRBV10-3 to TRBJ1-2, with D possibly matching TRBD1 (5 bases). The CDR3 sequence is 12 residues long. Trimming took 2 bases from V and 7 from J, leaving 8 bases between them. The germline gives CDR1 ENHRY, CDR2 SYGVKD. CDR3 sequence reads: CAISEGGGGYTF. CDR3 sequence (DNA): TGTGCCATCAGTGAGGGGGGAGGTGGCTACACCTTC.

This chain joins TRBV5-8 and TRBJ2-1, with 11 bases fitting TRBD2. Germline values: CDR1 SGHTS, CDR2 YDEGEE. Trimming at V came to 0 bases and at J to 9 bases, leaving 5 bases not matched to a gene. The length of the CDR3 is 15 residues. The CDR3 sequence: CASSLGLAGGGEQFF. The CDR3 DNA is TGTGCCAGCAGCTTGGGTCTAGCGGGGGGCGGTGAGCAGTTCTTC.

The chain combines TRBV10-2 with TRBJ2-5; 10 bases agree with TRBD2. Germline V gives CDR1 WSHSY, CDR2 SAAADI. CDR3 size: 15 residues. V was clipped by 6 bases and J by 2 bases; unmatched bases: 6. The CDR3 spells CASSPGLAEQETQYF. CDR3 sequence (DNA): TGCGCCAGCAGCCCCGGACTAGCGGAACAAGAGACCCAGTACTTC.

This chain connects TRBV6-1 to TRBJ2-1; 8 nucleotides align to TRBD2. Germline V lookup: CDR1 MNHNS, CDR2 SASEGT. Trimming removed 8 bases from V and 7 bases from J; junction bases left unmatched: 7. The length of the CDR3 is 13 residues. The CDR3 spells CASAGLVGNEQFF. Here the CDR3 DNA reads TGTGCCAGCGCGGGACTAGTGGGTAATGAGCAGTTCTTC.

The CDR3 bases are TGTGCCAGCAGCCAAGGACAGCTATCCCTAGATACGCAGTATTTT. Translated: CASSQGQLSLDTQYF. The chain couples TRBV5-4 to TRBJ2-3; D is possibly TRBD1 (6 bases). Trimming stripped 4 bases from V and 5 bases from J, with 17 bases between. This CDR3 is built from 15 residues. Germline CDR1 is SGHNT and CDR2 is YYREEE (reference sequence).

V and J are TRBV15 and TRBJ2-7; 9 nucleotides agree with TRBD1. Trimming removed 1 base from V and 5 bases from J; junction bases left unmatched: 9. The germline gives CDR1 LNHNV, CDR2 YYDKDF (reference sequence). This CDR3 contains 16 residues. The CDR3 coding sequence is TGTGCCACCAGCAGAGCTCGTGGGACAGGGATAGACGAGCAGTACTTC. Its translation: CATSRARGTGIDEQYF.

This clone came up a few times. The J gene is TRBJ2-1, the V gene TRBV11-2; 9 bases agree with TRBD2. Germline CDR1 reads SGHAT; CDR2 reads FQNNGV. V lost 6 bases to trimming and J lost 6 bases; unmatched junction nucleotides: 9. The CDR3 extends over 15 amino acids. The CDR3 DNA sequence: TGTGCCAGCAGACCGGGACTAGCTTCGAGCAATGAGCAGTTCTTC. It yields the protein CASRPGLASSNEQFF.

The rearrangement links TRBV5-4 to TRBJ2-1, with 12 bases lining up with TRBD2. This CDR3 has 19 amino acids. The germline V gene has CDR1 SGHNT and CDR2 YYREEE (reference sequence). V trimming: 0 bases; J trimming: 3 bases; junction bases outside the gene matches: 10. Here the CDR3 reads CASSLGGELAGGHYNEQFF. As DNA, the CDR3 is TGTGCCAGCAGCTTGGGCGGGGAACTAGCGGGAGGCCACTACAATGAGCAGTTCTTC.

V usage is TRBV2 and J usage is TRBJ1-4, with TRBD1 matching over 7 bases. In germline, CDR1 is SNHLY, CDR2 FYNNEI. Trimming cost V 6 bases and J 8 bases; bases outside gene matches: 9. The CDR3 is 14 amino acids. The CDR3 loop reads CASSVQGSREKLFF. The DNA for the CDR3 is TGTGCCAGCAGCGTACAGGGGTCTAGGGAAAAACTGTTTTTT.

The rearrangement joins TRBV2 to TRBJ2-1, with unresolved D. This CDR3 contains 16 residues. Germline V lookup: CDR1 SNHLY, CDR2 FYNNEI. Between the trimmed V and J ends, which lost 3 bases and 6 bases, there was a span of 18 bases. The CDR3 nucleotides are TGTGCCAGCAGTGATTTAGGTAGTAGGCTGGGCAATGAGCAGTTCTTC. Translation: CASSDLGSRLGNEQFF.